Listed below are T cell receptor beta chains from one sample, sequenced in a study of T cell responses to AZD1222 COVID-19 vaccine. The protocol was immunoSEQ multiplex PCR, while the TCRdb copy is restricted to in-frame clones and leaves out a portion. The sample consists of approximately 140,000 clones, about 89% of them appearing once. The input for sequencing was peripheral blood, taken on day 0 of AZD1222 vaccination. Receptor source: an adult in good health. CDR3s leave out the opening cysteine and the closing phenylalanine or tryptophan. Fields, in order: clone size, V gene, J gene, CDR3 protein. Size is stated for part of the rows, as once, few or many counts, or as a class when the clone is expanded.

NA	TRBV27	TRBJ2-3	ASSPLMGLAGVRSTDTQY
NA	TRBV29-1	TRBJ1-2	SVDNRNYGYT
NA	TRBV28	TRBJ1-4	ASSGPGSKGEKLF
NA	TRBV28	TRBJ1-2	ASSFIGANYGYT
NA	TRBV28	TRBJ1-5	ASSVGGGTVQPQH
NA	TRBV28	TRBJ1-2	ASSLPPRTDRNYGYT
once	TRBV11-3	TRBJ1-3	ASSNFNRGGGNTIY
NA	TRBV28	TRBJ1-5	ASSLIGTGNQPQH
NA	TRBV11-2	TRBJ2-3	ASSPNLDTQY
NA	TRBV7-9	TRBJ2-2	ASSYLSGTGELF
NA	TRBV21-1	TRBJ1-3	ASSKWADSGNTIY
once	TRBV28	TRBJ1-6	ASSTPGQSSYNSPLH
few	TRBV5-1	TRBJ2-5	ASSLRGLESQETQY
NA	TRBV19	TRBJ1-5	ASRWTGMGNQPQH
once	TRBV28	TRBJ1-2	ASLTPGTVGGYT
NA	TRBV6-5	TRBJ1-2	ANSGDNYGYT
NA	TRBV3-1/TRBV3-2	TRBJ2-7	ASSQDWTMGEQY
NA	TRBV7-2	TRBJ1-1	ASSARGWGTEAF
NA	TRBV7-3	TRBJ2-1	ASSFQGKANEQF
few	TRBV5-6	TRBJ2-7	ASSSWTVSYEQY
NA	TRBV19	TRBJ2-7	ASSIERNDEQY
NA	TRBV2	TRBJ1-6	ASMPGARVGSPLH
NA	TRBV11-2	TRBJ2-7	ASSLAGSIHYEQY
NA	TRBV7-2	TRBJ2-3	ASSPPSGVDTQY
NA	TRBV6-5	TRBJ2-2	ASRGQFSNTGELF
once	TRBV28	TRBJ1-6	ASTGGGGDSPLH
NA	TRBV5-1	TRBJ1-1	ASSFPTRDSDLNTEAF
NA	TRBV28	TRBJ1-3	ASSAGGGGLKPTIY
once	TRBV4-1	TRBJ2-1	ASRTTAASVSNEQF
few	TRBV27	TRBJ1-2	ASRSTGTGNGYT
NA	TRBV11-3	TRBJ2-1	ASSLWGGGTFNEQF
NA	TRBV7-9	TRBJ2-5	ASSLVPRETQY
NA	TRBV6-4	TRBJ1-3	ASSDTRGLVS
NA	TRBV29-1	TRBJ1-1	SAEQGGRGTEAF
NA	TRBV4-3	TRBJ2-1	ASSPRLSGSYNEQF
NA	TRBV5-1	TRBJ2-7	ASSLVTGTGAYEQY
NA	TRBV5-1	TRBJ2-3	ASSLTTDTQY
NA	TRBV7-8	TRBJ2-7	ASSWTSGSGVAYEQY
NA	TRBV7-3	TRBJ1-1	ASSLQGNTEAF
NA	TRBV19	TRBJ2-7	ASSIRRSGVLSYEQY
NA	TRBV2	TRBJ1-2	ASSETDYGYT
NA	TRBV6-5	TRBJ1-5	ASSYQQGPDQPQH
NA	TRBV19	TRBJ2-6	ASRGRVRAGANVLT
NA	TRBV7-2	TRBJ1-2	ASSLAPVSRTTNYGYT
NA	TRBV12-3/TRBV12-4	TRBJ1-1	ASSIRGETEAF
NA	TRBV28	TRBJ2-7	ASSWADGVFSEQY
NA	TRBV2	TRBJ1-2	ASSDGDSPNYGYT
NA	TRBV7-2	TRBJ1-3	ASSPRTGLIDTIY
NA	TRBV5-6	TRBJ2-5	ASSLDDRHQETQY
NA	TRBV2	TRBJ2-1	ASTPSGDYNEQF
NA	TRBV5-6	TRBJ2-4	ASSLIDTGAGIQY